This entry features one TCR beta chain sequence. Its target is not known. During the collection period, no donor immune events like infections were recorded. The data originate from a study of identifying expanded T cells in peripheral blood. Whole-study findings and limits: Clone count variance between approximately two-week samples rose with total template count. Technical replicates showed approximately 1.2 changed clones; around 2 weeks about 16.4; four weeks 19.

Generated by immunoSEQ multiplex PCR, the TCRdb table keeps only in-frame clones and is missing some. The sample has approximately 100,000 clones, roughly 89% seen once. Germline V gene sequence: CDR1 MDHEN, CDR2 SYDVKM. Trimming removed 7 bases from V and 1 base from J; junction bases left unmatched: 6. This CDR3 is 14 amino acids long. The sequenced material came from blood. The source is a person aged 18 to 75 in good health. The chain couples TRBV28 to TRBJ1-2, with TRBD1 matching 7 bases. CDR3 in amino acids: CASIQGGINYGYTF. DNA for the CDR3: TGTGCCAGCATCCAGGGGGGCATTAACTATGGCTACACCTTC.